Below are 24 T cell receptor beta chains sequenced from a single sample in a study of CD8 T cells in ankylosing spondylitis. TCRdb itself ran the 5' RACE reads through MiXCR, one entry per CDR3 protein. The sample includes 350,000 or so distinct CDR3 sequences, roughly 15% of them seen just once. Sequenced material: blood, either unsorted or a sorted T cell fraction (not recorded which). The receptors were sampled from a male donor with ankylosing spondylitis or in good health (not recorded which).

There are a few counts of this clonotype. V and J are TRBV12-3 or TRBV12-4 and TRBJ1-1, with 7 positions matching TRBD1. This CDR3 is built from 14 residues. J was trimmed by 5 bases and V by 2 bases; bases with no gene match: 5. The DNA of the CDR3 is TGTGCCAGCAGTTTAAGGGGGCGAAGAACTGAAGCTTTCTTT. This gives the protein CASSLRGRRTEAFF.

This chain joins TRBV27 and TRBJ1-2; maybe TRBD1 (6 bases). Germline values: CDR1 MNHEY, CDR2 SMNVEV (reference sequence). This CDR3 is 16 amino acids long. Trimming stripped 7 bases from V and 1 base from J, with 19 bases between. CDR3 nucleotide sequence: TGTGCCAGCACGCTTAGTGGGGGGCGCATTAACTATGGCTACACCTTC. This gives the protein CASTLSGGRINYGYTF.

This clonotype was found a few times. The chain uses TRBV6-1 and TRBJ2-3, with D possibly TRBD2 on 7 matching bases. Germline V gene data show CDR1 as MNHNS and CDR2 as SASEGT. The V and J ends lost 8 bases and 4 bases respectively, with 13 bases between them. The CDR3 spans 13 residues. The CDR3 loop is CASGGGGADTQYF. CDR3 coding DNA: TGTGCCAGCGGGGGAGGGGGGGCAGATACGCAGTATTTT.

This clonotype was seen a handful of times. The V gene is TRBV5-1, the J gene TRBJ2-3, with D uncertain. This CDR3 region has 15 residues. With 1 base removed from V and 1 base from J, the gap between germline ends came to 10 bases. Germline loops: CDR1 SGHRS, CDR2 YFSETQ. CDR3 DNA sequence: TGCGCCAGCAGCTTGTCAGGATTTCGCACAGATACGCAGTATTTT. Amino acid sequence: CASSLSGFRTDTQYF.

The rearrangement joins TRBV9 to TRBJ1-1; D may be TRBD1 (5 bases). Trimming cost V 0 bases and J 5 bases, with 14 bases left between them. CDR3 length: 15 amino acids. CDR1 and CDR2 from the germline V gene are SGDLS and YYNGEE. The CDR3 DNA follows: TGTGCCAGCAGCGTAGAGGATTGGGGGGGGACTGAAGCTTTCTTT. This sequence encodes CASSVEDWGGTEAFF. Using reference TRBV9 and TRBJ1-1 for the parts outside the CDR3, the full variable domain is DSGVTQTPKHLITATGQRVTLRCSPRSGDLSVYWYQQSLDQGLQFLIQYYNGEERAKGNILERFSAQQFPDLHSELNLSSLELGDSALYFCASSVEDWGGTEAFFGQGTRLTVV.

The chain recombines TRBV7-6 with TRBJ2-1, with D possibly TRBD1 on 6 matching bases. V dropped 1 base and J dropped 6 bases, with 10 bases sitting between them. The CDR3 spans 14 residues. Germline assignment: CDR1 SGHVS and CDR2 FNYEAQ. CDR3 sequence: CASSLGHRANEQFF. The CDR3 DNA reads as TGTGCCAGCAGCTTAGGCCACAGGGCCAATGAGCAGTTCTTC.

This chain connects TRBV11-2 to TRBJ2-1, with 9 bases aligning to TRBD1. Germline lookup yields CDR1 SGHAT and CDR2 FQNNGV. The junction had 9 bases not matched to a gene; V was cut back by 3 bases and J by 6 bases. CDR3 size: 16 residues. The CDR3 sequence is CASSFRRTGELNEQFF. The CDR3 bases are TGTGCCAGCAGCTTCCGTAGGACAGGGGAGCTCAATGAGCAGTTCTTC.

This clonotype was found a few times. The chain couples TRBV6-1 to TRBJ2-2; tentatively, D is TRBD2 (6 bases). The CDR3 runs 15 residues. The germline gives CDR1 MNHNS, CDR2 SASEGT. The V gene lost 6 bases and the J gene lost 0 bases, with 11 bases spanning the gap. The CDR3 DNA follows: TGTGCCAGCAGACGGGACTGGGCGAACACCGGGGAGCTGTTTTTT. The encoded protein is CASRRDWANTGELFF.

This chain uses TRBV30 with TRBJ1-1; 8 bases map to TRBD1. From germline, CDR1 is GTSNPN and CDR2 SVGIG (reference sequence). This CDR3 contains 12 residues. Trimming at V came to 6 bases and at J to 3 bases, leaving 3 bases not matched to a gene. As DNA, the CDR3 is TGTGCCTGCAGGGGGCCAGACACTGAAGCTTTCTTT. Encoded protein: CACRGPDTEAFF.

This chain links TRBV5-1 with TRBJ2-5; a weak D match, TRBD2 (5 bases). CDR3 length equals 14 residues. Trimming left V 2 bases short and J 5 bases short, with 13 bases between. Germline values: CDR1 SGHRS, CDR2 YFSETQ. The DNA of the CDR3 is TGCGCCAGCAGCTTTCAAGCGGTTGGGGAGACCCAGTACTTC. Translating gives CASSFQAVGETQYF.

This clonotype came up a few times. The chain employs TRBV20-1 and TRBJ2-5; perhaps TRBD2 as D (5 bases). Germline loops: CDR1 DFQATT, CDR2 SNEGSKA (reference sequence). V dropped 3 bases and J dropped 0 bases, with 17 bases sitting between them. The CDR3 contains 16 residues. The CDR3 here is CSASPSHGSDQETQYF. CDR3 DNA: TGCAGTGCTAGTCCCTCGCATGGGAGCGACCAAGAGACCCAGTACTTC.

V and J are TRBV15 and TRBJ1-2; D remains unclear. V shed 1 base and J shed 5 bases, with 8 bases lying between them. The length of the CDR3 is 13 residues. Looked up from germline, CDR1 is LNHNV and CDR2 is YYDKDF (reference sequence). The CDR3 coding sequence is TGTGCCACCAGCAGAGGTACGCCTTATGGCTACACCTTC. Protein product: CATSRGTPYGYTF.

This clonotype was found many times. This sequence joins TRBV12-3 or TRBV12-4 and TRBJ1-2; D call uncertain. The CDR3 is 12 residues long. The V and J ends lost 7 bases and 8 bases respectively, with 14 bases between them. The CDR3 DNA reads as TGTGCCAGCACTCCTGGCCCCTCGGGCTACACCTTC. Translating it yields CASTPGPSGYTF.

The CDR3 nucleotides are TGCGCCAGCAGCTCGACAATCGGTGGGGAGCAGTTCTTC. Its protein product is CASSSTIGGEQFF. The rearrangement uses TRBV5-1 and TRBJ2-1; D uncertain. Trimming pared 3 bases from V and 10 bases from J, leaving 14 bases between. The CDR3 contains 13 residues. Germline V gene data show CDR1 as SGHRS and CDR2 as YFSETQ.

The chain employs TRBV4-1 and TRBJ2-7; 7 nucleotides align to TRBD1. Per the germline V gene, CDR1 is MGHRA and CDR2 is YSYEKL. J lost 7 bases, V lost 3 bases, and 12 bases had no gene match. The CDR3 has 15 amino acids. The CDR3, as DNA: TGCGCCAGCAGCCACCTTACACAGGGGACGGGGGAGCAGTACTTC. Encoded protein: CASSHLTQGTGEQYF.

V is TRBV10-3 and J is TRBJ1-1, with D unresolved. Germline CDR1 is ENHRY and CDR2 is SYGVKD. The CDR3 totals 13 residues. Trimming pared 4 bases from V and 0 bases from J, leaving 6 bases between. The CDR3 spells CAISGAMNTEAFF. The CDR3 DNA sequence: TGTGCCATCAGTGGGGCAATGAACACTGAAGCTTTCTTT.

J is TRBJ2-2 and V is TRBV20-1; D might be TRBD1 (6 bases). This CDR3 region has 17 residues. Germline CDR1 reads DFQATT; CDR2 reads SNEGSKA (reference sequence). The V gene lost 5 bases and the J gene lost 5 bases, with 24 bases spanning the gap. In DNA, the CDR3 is TGCAGTGCTCCTAGGGGGACGGCCTCGATGGGGACCGGGGAGCTGTTTTTT. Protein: CSAPRGTASMGTGELFF.

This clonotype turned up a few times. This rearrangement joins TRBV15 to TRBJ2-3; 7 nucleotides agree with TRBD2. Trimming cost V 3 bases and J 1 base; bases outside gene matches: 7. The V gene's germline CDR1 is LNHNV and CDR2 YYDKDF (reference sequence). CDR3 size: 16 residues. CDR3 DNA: TGTGCCACCAGCAGGACCCAGCGGGGCCGCACAGATACGCAGTATTTT. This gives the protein CATSRTQRGRTDTQYF.

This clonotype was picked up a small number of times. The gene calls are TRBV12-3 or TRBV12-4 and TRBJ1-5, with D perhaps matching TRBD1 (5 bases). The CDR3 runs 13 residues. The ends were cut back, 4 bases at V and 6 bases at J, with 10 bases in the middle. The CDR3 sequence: CASSSSGTQPQHF. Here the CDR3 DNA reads TGTGCCAGCAGTTCCTCGGGGACTCAGCCCCAGCATTTT.

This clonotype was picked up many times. CDR3 bases: TGCAGCGTTCGGGACTTCACAGATACGCAGTATTTT. Protein sequence: CSVRDFTDTQYF. The V call is TRBV29-1, the J call TRBJ2-3; tentative D call: TRBD2 (6 bases). CDR1 is SQVTM and CDR2 is ANQGSEA in the germline V gene. The CDR3 is made up of 12 amino acids. Trimming stripped 5 bases from V and 2 bases from J, with 8 bases between.

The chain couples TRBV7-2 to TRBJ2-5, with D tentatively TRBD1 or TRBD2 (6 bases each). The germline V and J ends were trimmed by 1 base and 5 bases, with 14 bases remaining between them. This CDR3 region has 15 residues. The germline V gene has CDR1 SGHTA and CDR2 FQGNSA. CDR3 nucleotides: TGTGCCAGCAGCTTAGTCGGGGGCCTCAGGGAGACCCAGTACTTC. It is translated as CASSLVGGLRETQYF.

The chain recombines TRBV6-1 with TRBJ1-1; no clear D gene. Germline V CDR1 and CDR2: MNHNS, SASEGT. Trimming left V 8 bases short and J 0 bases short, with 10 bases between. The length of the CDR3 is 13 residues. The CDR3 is CASQRPMNTEAFF. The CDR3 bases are TGTGCCAGCCAGCGGCCTATGAACACTGAAGCTTTCTTT.

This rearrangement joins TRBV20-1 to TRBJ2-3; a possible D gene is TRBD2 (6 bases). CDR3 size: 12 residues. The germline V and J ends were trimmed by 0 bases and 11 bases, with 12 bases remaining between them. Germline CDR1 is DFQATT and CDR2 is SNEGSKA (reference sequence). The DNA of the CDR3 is TGCAGTGCTAGAGATCGGGAGACAGTGCAGTATTTT. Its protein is CSARDRETVQYF.

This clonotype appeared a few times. CDR3 protein: CASSYRGGVQSSGANVLTF. The CDR3 bases are TGTGCCAGCAGTTACCGTGGGGGGGTCCAAAGCTCTGGGGCCAACGTCCTGACTTTC. The chain employs TRBV6-5 and TRBJ2-6; 7 nucleotides match TRBD2. In germline, CDR1 is MNHEY, CDR2 SVGAGI. CDR3 size: 19 residues. Trimming at V came to 2 bases and at J to 0 bases, leaving 10 bases not matched to a gene.